Following are 29 T cell receptor beta chains from one sample sequenced in a study of blood T cell repertoires in COVID-19. The method was immunoSEQ multiplex PCR; TCRdb's version includes in-frame clones alone and lacks a portion of them. The sample holds around 200,000 clones; about 86% are singletons and the top ten take approximately 2.4%. Material: peripheral blood. The receptors come from a human donor with acute or convalescent COVID-19. The donor label of this sample is uncertain.

The chain has TRBV30 and TRBJ2-7; 7 bases agree with TRBD1. Germline assignment: CDR1 GTSNPN and CDR2 SVGIG (reference sequence). Trimming cost V 5 bases and J 0 bases; bases outside gene matches: 4. The CDR3 is 13 amino acids. CDR3 DNA sequence: TGTGCCTGGTCCAGGGGGATCTCCTACGAGCAGTACTTC. It yields the protein CAWSRGISYEQYF.

This clone came up once. This chain connects TRBV5-8 to TRBJ2-5; 8 bases line up with TRBD2. Germline loops: CDR1 SGHTS, CDR2 YDEGEE. V shed 6 bases and J 1 base; nucleotides not matched to a gene: 8. The CDR3 loop spans 15 amino acids. For the CDR3, the DNA is TGTGCCAGCACCCCATCGGGGGGGCTCCAAGAGACCCAGTACTTC. It codes for CASTPSGGLQETQYF.

The chain carries TRBV20-1 and TRBJ2-7; 9 bases line up with TRBD1. The CDR3 extends over 16 amino acids. CDR1 is DFQATT, CDR2 SNEGSKA, per germline (reference sequence). V dropped 6 bases and J dropped 0; count of bases not matched to a gene: 12. The CDR3 sequence is CSASSRDRAFSYEQYF. The CDR3 DNA is TGCAGTGCAAGTAGCCGGGACAGGGCCTTCTCCTACGAGCAGTACTTC.

The chain is built from TRBV2 and TRBJ1-4; TRBD1 is a possible D gene (5 bases). The germline V gene encodes CDR1 SNHLY and CDR2 FYNNEI. Trimming removed 1 base from V and 1 base from J, with 13 bases in between. CDR3 size: 17 residues. The CDR3 DNA is TGTGCCAGCAGTGAAGATAGGGGTTTGCGAACTAATGAAAAACTGTTTTTT. The encoded protein is CASSEDRGLRTNEKLFF.

V is TRBV5-1 and J is TRBJ1-1, with D possibly being TRBD1 (6 bases). This CDR3 spans 14 amino acids. Trimming shortened V by 3 bases and J by 11 bases, and 20 bases separated the two germline ends. Looked up from germline, CDR1 is SGHRS and CDR2 is YFSETQ. The CDR3 is CASSYGNREEVAFF. CDR3 in DNA: TGCGCCAGCAGCTATGGGAACAGGGAAGAGGTGGCTTTCTTT.

This sequence joins TRBV9 and TRBJ2-1; 7 nucleotides line up with TRBD2. V was pared by 0 bases and J by 5 bases, with 5 bases of the junction left unmatched. Germline values: CDR1 SGDLS, CDR2 YYNGEE. The CDR3 is 15 residues long. The CDR3 bases are TGTGCCAGCAGCGTAGAGGGAGCGGGGCACAATGAGCAGTTCTTC. The encoded protein is CASSVEGAGHNEQFF.

This clone occurred a few times. Other DNA sequences in this sample translate to the same CDR3. This rearrangement joins TRBV5-6 to TRBJ1-1; D uncertain. Trimming removed 2 bases at V and 3 bases at J, with 5 bases between. The length of the CDR3 is 12 residues. Germline V gene sequence: CDR1 SGHDT, CDR2 YYEEEE. The CDR3: CASSFRDTEAFF. The DNA for the CDR3 is TGTGCCAGCAGCTTCCGAGACACTGAAGCTTTCTTT.

This clone was picked up a small number of times. The chain couples TRBV5-1 to TRBJ2-2; 10 bases align to TRBD1. Germline trimming cut 1 base from V and 4 bases from J; bases unmatched to any gene: 4. This CDR3 has 16 residues. Germline V gives CDR1 SGHRS, CDR2 YFSETQ. The CDR3, as DNA: TGCGCCAGCAGCTTGTCCGGGACAGGGGTCACCGGGGAGCTGTTTTTT. Translating gives CASSLSGTGVTGELFF.

The chain employs TRBV9 and TRBJ1-6, with TRBD1 matching over 9 bases. The CDR3 is 14 residues long. Germline V gene lookup returns CDR1 SGDLS and CDR2 YYNGEE. Germline trimming cut 4 bases from V and 12 bases from J; bases unmatched to any gene: 8. The CDR3 bases are TGTGCCAGCAGCCTCCGGCCGGGACAGGGACCCCTCCACTTT. It is translated as CASSLRPGQGPLHF. The full variable domain, completed using reference TRBV9 and TRBJ1-6, is DSGVTQTPKHLITATGQRVTLRCSPRSGDLSVYWYQQSLDQGLQFLIQYYNGEERAKGNILERFSAQQFPDLHSELNLSSLELGDSALYFCASSLRPGQGPLHFGNGTRLTVT.

The V and J genes are TRBV7-2 and TRBJ1-2; D remains unclear. Germline assignment: CDR1 SGHTA and CDR2 FQGNSA. Trimming stripped 1 base from V and 4 bases from J, with 13 bases between. This CDR3 has 15 residues. The CDR3 is CASSLDGAVVYGYTF. The DNA of the CDR3 is TGTGCCAGCAGCTTAGACGGCGCGGTGGTCTATGGCTACACCTTC.

There are a few counts of this clone. The chain links TRBV6-1 to TRBJ1-1, with TRBD1 matching 10 bases. Per germline, CDR1 MNHNS and CDR2 SASEGT. CDR3 length: 18 amino acids. V gave up 1 base and J gave up 0 bases; unmatched junction bases: 8. Here the CDR3 DNA reads TGTGCCAGCAGTGAAGGGGGAGGGACAGGGGAAGTGAACACTGAAGCTTTCTTT. Residues: CASSEGGGTGEVNTEAFF.

The chain uses TRBV10-1 and TRBJ2-2; D gene ambiguous. V dropped 6 bases and J dropped 0 bases, with 8 bases sitting between them. Germline CDR1 WNHNN, CDR2 SYGVQD (reference sequence). The CDR3 has 14 amino acids. The CDR3 region is CASSPTTNTGELFF. The CDR3 DNA reads TGCGCCAGCAGCCCGACAACGAACACCGGGGAGCTGTTTTTT.

The chain joins TRBV7-8 to TRBJ2-7; tentative D call: TRBD2 (7 bases). CDR3 length: 16 residues. Trimming took 0 bases from V and 0 from J, leaving 12 bases between them. Germline CDR1 is SGHVS and CDR2 is FQNEAQ. The CDR3 reads CASSLARGGTSYEQYF. The CDR3 coding sequence is TGTGCCAGCAGCTTAGCGAGGGGGGGCACCTCCTACGAGCAGTACTTC.

The rearrangement uses TRBV30 and TRBJ1-1; TRBD1 aligns across 11 bases. There are 13 residues in the CDR3. Losses at the gene ends were 4 bases for V and 4 bases for J; bases not matched to a gene: 2. Per germline, CDR1 GTSNPN and CDR2 SVGIG (reference sequence). Written as DNA, the CDR3 is TGTGCCTGGACCGGGACAGGGGGCACTGAAGCTTTCTTT. Translated, it gives CAWTGTGGTEAFF. Supplemented by reference TRBV30 and TRBJ1-1, the full variable domain reads SQTIHQWPATLVQPVGSPLSLECTVEGTSNPNLYWYRQAAGRGLQLLFYSVGIGQISSEVPQNLSASRPQDRQFILSSKKLLLSDSGFYLCAWTGTGGTEAFFGQGTRLTVV.

This sequence joins TRBV5-1 and TRBJ2-5, with 10 positions matching TRBD2. This CDR3 is built from 15 residues. Germline V gene sequence: CDR1 SGHRS, CDR2 YFSETQ. The V gene end was trimmed by 0 bases and the J gene end by 5 bases; junction bases not matched to a gene: 4. CDR3 DNA: TGCGCCAGCAGCTTGGGAGCGGGGGGGCCGGAGACCCAGTACTTC. Its translation: CASSLGAGGPETQYF.

The CDR3 loop is CASSQVTFTDTQYF. The CDR3 bases are TGCGCCAGCAGCCAAGTGACATTCACAGATACGCAGTATTTT. The V call is TRBV4-1, the J call TRBJ2-3; no definite D call. The germline V and J ends were trimmed by 1 base and 2 bases, with 7 bases remaining between them. The CDR3 sequence is 14 residues long. Germline-derived CDR1 and CDR2 are MGHRA and YSYEKL.

V is TRBV11-2 and J is TRBJ2-1, with TRBD2 matching over 9 bases. The J segment lost 12 bases and the V segment lost 3 bases, leaving 15 bases of the junction unmatched. This CDR3 spans 16 amino acids. CDR1 and CDR2 (germline): SGHAT, FQNNGV. CDR3 region: CASSFLAGVVPMRQFF. CDR3 bases: TGTGCCAGCAGCTTCTTAGCGGGAGTCGTCCCAATGAGGCAGTTCTTC.

This clone was detected ten times or more. The rearrangement joins TRBV19 to TRBJ1-2; D gene unclear. In germline, CDR1 is LNHDA, CDR2 SQIVND (reference sequence). This CDR3 is 15 amino acids long. Trimming shortened V by 6 bases and J by 0 bases, and 14 bases separated the two germline ends. CDR3 coding DNA: TGTGCCAGTAGGCGGTTGGGTTTAGCTAACTATGGCTACACCTTC. It translates to CASRRLGLANYGYTF.

In this sample, this clone turned up once. The genes are TRBV18 and TRBJ1-5; weak D call: TRBD1 (6 bases). There are 15 residues in the CDR3. Germline loops: CDR1 KGHSH, CDR2 LQKENI. The V end was cut by 6 bases, the J end by 3 bases, with 15 bases between. In nucleotides, the CDR3 is TGTGCCAGCTCCTCTTTGCAGGGGAACAATCAGCCCCAGCATTTT. Translated, it gives CASSSLQGNNQPQHF.

V and J are TRBV20-1 and TRBJ1-3, with 8 bases lining up with TRBD1. The CDR3 has 14 amino acids. Per the germline V gene, CDR1 is DFQATT and CDR2 is SNEGSKA (reference sequence). V was pared by 3 bases and J by 1 base, with 2 bases of the junction left unmatched. CDR3 DNA sequence: TGCAGTGCTAGTCAGGGGGCGTCTGGAAACACCATATATTTT. Its translation is CSASQGASGNTIYF.

The chain is built from TRBV2 and TRBJ1-6; 8 nucleotides align to TRBD1. Germline lookup yields CDR1 SNHLY and CDR2 FYNNEI. Trimming cost V 5 bases and J 4 bases; bases outside gene matches: 4. This CDR3 has 15 residues. This CDR3 is CASSSRGRYNSPLHF. In DNA, the CDR3 is TGTGCCAGCAGTTCCAGGGGGCGATATAATTCACCCCTCCACTTT.

The chain joins TRBV5-1 to TRBJ1-2; D might be TRBD1 (6 bases). The CDR3 totals 14 residues. Germline loops: CDR1 SGHRS, CDR2 YFSETQ. Trimming shortened V by 4 bases and J by 6 bases, and 16 bases separated the two germline ends. CDR3 amino acids: CASSREGGVDGYTF. The CDR3 DNA is TGCGCCAGCAGCCGTGAAGGGGGAGTCGATGGCTACACCTTC.

This clone was observed once. The chain combines TRBV5-4 with TRBJ1-1, with D possibly TRBD1 on 6 matching bases. CDR3 size: 14 residues. The germline V gene encodes CDR1 SGHNT and CDR2 YYREEE (reference sequence). Trimming pared 4 bases from V and 3 bases from J, leaving 13 bases between. The CDR3 here is CASSLRDTHTEAFF. The CDR3 coding sequence is TGTGCCAGCAGCCTCCGGGACACCCACACTGAAGCTTTCTTT.

The chain uses TRBV7-9 and TRBJ2-1; 8 nucleotides agree with TRBD1. CDR1 is SEHNR and CDR2 is FQNEAQ in the germline V gene (reference sequence). V lost 3 bases to trimming and J lost 6 bases; unmatched junction nucleotides: 1. CDR3 length equals 13 residues. CDR3 sequence: CASSLTGVNEQFF. The CDR3 DNA reads as TGTGCCAGCAGCTTGACAGGGGTCAATGAGCAGTTCTTC.

The rearrangement uses TRBV2 and TRBJ1-5, with TRBD1 as a possible D gene (6 bases). The germline V gene encodes CDR1 SNHLY and CDR2 FYNNEI. The CDR3 is 17 residues long. Trimming took 0 bases from V and 4 from J, leaving 16 bases between them. The CDR3 spells CASSEAFPQGLNQPQHF. As DNA, the CDR3 is TGTGCCAGCAGTGAAGCGTTTCCCCAGGGGCTAAATCAGCCCCAGCATTTT.

The chain employs TRBV15 and TRBJ2-3; 8 nucleotides match TRBD2. V lost 1 base and J lost 2; bases outside the gene matches: 8. The CDR3 is made up of 17 amino acids. Germline values: CDR1 LNHNV, CDR2 YYDKDF (reference sequence). The DNA for the CDR3 is TGTGCCACCAGCAGAGGGGGTGCGGGGGGCACCACAGATACGCAGTATTTT. This codes for CATSRGGAGGTTDTQYF.

The rearrangement joins TRBV7-9 to TRBJ1-4; TRBD1 might be the D (5 bases). Germline lookup yields CDR1 SEHNR and CDR2 FQNEAQ (reference sequence). V was shortened by 5 bases and J by 7 bases, with 17 bases between the two germline ends. CDR3 length: 15 residues. The CDR3 sequence is CASSTKTDVIEKLFF. The CDR3 DNA follows: TGTGCCAGCAGCACCAAGACAGACGTTATTGAAAAACTGTTTTTT.

V and J are TRBV7-6 and TRBJ2-7, with D perhaps matching TRBD1 (6 bases). Deletions cut 6 bases from V and 7 bases from J, with 10 bases between. The CDR3 totals 11 residues. CDR1 and CDR2 from the germline V gene are SGHVS and FNYEAQ. The CDR3 DNA sequence: TGTGCCAGCAGTCAGGGGTGGGAGCAGTACTTC. This sequence encodes CASSQGWEQYF.

The V call is TRBV5-1, the J call TRBJ2-7, with a weak D call TRBD2 (6 bases). Germline-derived CDR1 and CDR2 are SGHRS and YFSETQ. The CDR3 is 13 residues long. The V and J ends lost 7 bases and 2 bases respectively, with 13 bases between them. CDR3 sequence (DNA): TGCGCCAGCGCCGACCGGGAGACCTACGAGCAGTACTTC. Amino acid sequence: CASADRETYEQYF. The complete variable domain, with remaining parts taken from reference TRBV5-1 and TRBJ2-7, reads KAGVTQTPRYLIKTRGQQVTLSCSPISGHRSVSWYQQTPGQGLQFLFEYFSETQRNKGNFPGRFSGRQFSNSRSEMNVSTLELGDSALYLCASADRETYEQYFGPGTRLTVT.